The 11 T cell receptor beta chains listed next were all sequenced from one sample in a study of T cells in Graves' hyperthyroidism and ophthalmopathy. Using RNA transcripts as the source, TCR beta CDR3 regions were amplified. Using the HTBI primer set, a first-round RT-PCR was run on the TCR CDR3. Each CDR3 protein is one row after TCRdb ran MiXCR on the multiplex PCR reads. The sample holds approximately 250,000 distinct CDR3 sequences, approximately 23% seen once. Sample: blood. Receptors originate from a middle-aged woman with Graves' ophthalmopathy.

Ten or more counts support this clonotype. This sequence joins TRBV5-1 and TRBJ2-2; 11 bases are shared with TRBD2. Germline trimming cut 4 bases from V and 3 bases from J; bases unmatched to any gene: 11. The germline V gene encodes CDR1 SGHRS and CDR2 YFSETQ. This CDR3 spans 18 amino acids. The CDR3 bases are TGCGCCAGCAGCAAGGGACTAGCGGCGAAACGGGACACCGGGGAGCTGTTTTTT. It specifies CASSKGLAAKRDTGELFF.

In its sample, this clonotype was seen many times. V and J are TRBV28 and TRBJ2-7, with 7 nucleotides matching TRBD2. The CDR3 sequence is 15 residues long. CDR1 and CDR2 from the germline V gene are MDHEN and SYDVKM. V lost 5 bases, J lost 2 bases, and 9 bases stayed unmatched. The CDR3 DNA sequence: TGTGCCAGCAGTCCCCTGGGGAGGGATCCCTACGAGCAGTACTTC. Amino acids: CASSPLGRDPYEQYF.

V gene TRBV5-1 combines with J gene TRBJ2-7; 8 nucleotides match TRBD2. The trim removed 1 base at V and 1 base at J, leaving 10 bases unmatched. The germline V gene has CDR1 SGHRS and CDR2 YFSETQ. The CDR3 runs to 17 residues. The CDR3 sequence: CASSLRVERGPSYEQYF. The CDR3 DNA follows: TGCGCCAGCAGCTTGAGAGTCGAGCGGGGGCCTTCCTACGAGCAGTACTTC.

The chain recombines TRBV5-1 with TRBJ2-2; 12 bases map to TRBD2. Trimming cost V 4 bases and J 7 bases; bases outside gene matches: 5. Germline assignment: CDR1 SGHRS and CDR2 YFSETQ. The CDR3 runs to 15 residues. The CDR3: CASSVLAGGVGELFF. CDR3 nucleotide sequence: TGCGCCAGCAGCGTACTAGCGGGAGGAGTCGGGGAGCTGTTTTTT.

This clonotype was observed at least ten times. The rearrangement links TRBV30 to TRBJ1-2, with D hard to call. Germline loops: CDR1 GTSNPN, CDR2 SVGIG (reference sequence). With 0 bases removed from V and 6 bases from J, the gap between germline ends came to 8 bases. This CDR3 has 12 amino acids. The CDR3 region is CAWSVGRHGYTF. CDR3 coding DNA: TGTGCCTGGAGTGTGGGTCGCCATGGCTACACCTTC.

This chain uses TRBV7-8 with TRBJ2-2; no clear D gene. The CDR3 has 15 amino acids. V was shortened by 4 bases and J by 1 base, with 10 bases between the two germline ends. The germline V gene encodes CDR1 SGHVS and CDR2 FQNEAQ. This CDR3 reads CASSSPTRNTGELFF. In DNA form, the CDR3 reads TGTGCCAGCAGCTCACCGACAAGGAACACCGGGGAGCTGTTTTTT. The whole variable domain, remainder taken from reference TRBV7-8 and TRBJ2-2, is GAGVSQSPRYKVAKRGQDVALRCDPISGHVSLFWYQQALGQGPEFLTYFQNEAQLDKSGLPSDRFFAERPEGSVSTLKIQRTQQEDSAVYLCASSSPTRNTGELFFGEGSRLTVL.

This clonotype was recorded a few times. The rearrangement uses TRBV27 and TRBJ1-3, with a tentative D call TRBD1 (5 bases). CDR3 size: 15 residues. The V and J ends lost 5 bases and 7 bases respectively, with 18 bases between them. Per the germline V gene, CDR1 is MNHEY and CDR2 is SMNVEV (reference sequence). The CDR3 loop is CASSPTGIGDNTIYF. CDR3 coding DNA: TGTGCCAGCAGTCCAACCGGTATAGGGGACAACACCATATATTTT.

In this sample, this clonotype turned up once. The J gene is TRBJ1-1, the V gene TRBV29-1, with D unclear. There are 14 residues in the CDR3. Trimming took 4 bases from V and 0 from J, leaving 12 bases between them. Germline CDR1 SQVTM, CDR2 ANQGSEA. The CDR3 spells CSVGRPSVNTEAFF. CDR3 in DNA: TGCAGCGTTGGACGGCCTAGCGTGAACACTGAAGCTTTCTTT.

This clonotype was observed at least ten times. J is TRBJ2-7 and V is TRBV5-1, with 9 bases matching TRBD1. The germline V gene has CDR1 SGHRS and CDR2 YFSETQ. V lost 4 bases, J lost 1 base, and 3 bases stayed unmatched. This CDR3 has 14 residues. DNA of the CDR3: TGCGCCAGCAGCGTCGGGACAGGGTCCTACGAGCAGTACTTC. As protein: CASSVGTGSYEQYF.

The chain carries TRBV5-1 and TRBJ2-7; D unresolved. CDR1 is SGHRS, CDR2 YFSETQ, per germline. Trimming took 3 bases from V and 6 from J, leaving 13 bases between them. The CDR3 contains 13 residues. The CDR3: CASSSSMRIEQYF. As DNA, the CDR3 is TGCGCCAGCAGCTCCTCTATGCGGATCGAGCAGTACTTC. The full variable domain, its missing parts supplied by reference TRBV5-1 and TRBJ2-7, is KAGVTQTPRYLIKTRGQQVTLSCSPISGHRSVSWYQQTPGQGLQFLFEYFSETQRNKGNFPGRFSGRQFSNSRSEMNVSTLELGDSALYLCASSSSMRIEQYFGPGTRLTVT.

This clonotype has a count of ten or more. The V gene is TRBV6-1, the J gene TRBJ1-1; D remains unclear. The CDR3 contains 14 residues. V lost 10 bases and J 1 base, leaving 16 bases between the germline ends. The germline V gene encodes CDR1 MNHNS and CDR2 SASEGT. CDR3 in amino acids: CATSPRRPNTEAFF. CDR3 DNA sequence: TGTGCCACCTCACCGAGACGCCCGAACACTGAAGCTTTCTTT.